Below are 27 T cell receptor beta chains sequenced from a single sample in a study of spatial heterogeneity in lung cancer. TCRdb re-called the 5' RACE reads through MiXCR, storing one row per CDR3 protein. The table records under 11,000 distinct CDR3 sequences, roughly 4% of them present only once. Time point given: sample taken at primary tumor resection. No cell sorting; template was whole RNA from tumor, lung tissue or PBMC. The starting material was normal lung tissue next to the tumor, obtained at surgery. All receptors come from a male donor with early-stage non-small cell lung cancer.

This clonotype is medium-sized (0.01 to 0.1%). With the library built for alpha chains, this beta chain is off target and its frequency is not meaningful. CDR3 sequence reads: CASSLEGGTYNEQFF. CDR3 in DNA: TGTGCCAGCAGCTTAGAGGGTGGAACCTACAATGAGCAGTTCTTC. The V gene is TRBV7-8, the J gene TRBJ2-1; D unresolved. The CDR3 runs 15 residues. In germline, CDR1 is SGHVS, CDR2 FQNEAQ. V was shortened by 1 base and J by 2 bases, with 9 bases between the two germline ends.

This clonotype was recorded at least ten times. Since it is a stray read in a library aimed at alpha chains, this beta chain has a size that is not meaningful. The J gene is TRBJ1-1, the V gene TRBV5-5; D gene uncertain. Germline V gene sequence: CDR1 SGHKS, CDR2 YYEKEE (reference sequence). CDR3 length: 13 amino acids. V was shortened by 6 bases and J by 1 base, with 10 bases between the two germline ends. DNA for the CDR3: TGTGCCAGCATCATTGCCCCGAACACTGAAGCTTTCTTT. Residues: CASIIAPNTEAFF.

Comments on this clonotype: As an off-target read in a library built for alpha chains, this beta chain has a frequency of little significance. The chain has TRBV13 and TRBJ1-2, with D maybe TRBD1 (5 bases). V was cut by 2 bases and J by 13 bases, with 14 bases left in between. The length of the CDR3 is 12 residues. CDR1 PRHDT and CDR2 FYEKMQ come from the germline V gene (reference sequence). The CDR3 reads CASSLRRDFFTF. The CDR3 DNA sequence: TGTGCCAGCAGCTTACGCCGGGACTTCTTCACCTTC.

This clonotype was detected ten times or more. This beta chain appears as a stray read in a library generated for alpha chains; its size is not informative. This rearrangement joins TRBV20-1 to TRBJ1-5, with 7 bases matching TRBD1. Germline V lookup: CDR1 DFQATT, CDR2 SNEGSKA (reference sequence). The junction had 2 bases not matched to a gene; V was cut back by 0 bases and J by 0 bases. CDR3 length equals 15 residues. CDR3 amino acids: CSARETGHSNQPQHF. CDR3 bases: TGCAGTGCTAGAGAGACAGGGCATAGCAATCAGCCCCAGCATTTT.

This clonotype came up many times. Little can be read into the size of this beta chain, an off-target read in a library designed for alpha chains. V gene TRBV2 combines with J gene TRBJ1-1; D possibly corresponds to TRBD1 (5 bases). The ends were cut back, 6 bases at V and 8 bases at J, with 13 bases in the middle. The CDR3 is made up of 12 amino acids. Germline V CDR1 and CDR2: SNHLY, FYNNEI. The CDR3 coding sequence is TGTGCCAGCAGGACCGGGACGGCCGAAGCTTTCTTT. This encodes CASRTGTAEAFF.

This clonotype was seen ten or more times. This beta chain lies outside the target of a library built for alpha chains; its clone size means little. The genes are TRBV20-1 and TRBJ1-1; no firm D call. Trimming cost V 5 bases and J 0 bases, with 16 bases left between them. The CDR3 is made up of 15 amino acids. The germline V gene has CDR1 DFQATT and CDR2 SNEGSKA (reference sequence). CDR3 sequence (DNA): TGCAGTGCTCGGGCGGCAGTCAACATGAACACTGAAGCTTTCTTT. Residues: CSARAAVNMNTEAFF.

This clonotype was seen repeatedly, ten times or more. A library prepared for alpha chains yielded this beta chain as an off-target read; its size is of little meaning. V usage is TRBV7-3 and J usage is TRBJ1-5; D is possibly TRBD1 (5 bases). Deletions cut 0 bases from V and 0 bases from J, with 6 bases between. The length of the CDR3 is 15 residues. Germline CDR1 is SGHTA and CDR2 is FQGTGA. The CDR3 nucleotides read TGTGCCAGCAGCTTAACAGGGGTTAGCAATCAGCCCCAGCATTTT. This sequence encodes CASSLTGVSNQPQHF.

This clonotype appeared many times. This beta chain is an unintended read in a library built for alpha chains; its size means little. This rearrangement joins TRBV20-1 to TRBJ1-3; D call uncertain. CDR1 is DFQATT and CDR2 is SNEGSKA in the germline V gene (reference sequence). This CDR3 spans 15 amino acids. The V end lost 3 bases, the J end lost 4 bases, and 16 bases lay between the germline ends. CDR3 sequence: CSASTALRTGNTIYF. The CDR3 nucleotides read TGCAGTGCTAGTACCGCCTTACGGACCGGAAACACCATATATTTT.

This clonotype was detected many times. This beta chain is an unintended read in a library built for alpha chains; its size means little. The gene calls are TRBV7-9 and TRBJ1-2, with D possibly TRBD1 on 6 matching bases. The CDR3 totals 14 residues. Per the germline V gene, CDR1 is SEHNR and CDR2 is FQNEAQ (reference sequence). The V end lost 4 bases, the J end lost 6 bases, and 15 bases lay between the germline ends. This CDR3 reads CASSSKQGMNGYTF. The CDR3 DNA follows: TGTGCCAGCAGCTCAAAACAGGGCATGAATGGCTACACCTTC.

This clonotype is medium-sized (0.01 to 0.1%) within its sample. This beta chain was picked up by a library intended for alpha chains and is off target, so its count carries little meaning. The chain has TRBV5-4 and TRBJ1-2; 7 nucleotides match TRBD1. The CDR3 runs 15 residues. Per the germline V gene, CDR1 is SGHNT and CDR2 is YYREEE (reference sequence). The junction had 9 bases not matched to a gene; V was cut back by 3 bases and J by 4 bases. The CDR3 region has the DNA TGTGCCAGCAGCTCTCCGACAGGGAAAGGCTATGGCTACACCTTC. Translating gives CASSSPTGKGYGYTF.

By share, this clonotype counts as medium-sized. This beta chain came through as a stray read in a library set up for alpha chains, and its size says little. The V and J genes are TRBV12-3 or TRBV12-4 and TRBJ1-5; D gene unclear. There are 13 residues in the CDR3. V gave up 3 bases and J gave up 4 bases, with 7 bases separating them. The CDR3 coding sequence is TGTGCCAGCAGTTTGACTGGGAATCAGCCCCAGCATTTT. Residues: CASSLTGNQPQHF.

This clonotype was observed at least ten times. This beta chain slipped into a library made for alpha chains as a stray read, so its size is not meaningful. This chain uses TRBV24-1 with TRBJ2-1, with a tentative D call TRBD2 (6 bases). CDR1 is KGHDR, CDR2 SFDVKD, per germline. This CDR3 comprises 14 residues. The ends were cut back, 9 bases at V and 6 bases at J, with 17 bases in the middle. The DNA for the CDR3 is TGTGCCACCTCAAAGGGAGGTGGGGGCAATGAGCAGTTCTTC. It specifies CATSKGGGGNEQFF.

This clonotype was counted at least ten times. This beta chain is off target for a library built for alpha chains, so its abundance means little. The CDR3: CASSEAWRKEQFF. The CDR3 region has the DNA TGTGCCAGCAGTGAAGCGTGGCGGAAGGAGCAGTTCTTC. The chain joins TRBV6-1 to TRBJ2-1; D uncertain. Germline V lookup: CDR1 MNHNS, CDR2 SASEGT. The CDR3 sequence is 13 residues long. V lost 0 bases, J lost 10 bases, and 10 bases lay in between.

This clonotype showed up many times. A library made for alpha chains picked up this beta chain off target, so its size means little. The V call is TRBV6-2 or TRBV6-3, the J call TRBJ2-2; 10 bases are a match to TRBD2. The CDR3 covers 14 residues. Losses at the gene ends were 5 bases for V and 6 bases for J; bases not matched to a gene: 3. Germline V gives CDR1 MNHEY, CDR2 SVGEGT. CDR3 loop: CASSEREGPGELFF. In nucleotides, the CDR3 is TGTGCCAGCAGTGAGCGGGAGGGCCCCGGGGAGCTGTTTTTT.

This clonotype is classed as medium-sized. This beta chain is a stray sequence in a library constructed for alpha chains; its clone size is not meaningful. V is TRBV6-2 or TRBV6-3 and J is TRBJ2-2; TRBD2 matches 7 bases. Losses at the gene ends were 11 bases for V and 1 base for J; bases not matched to a gene: 7. In germline, CDR1 is MNHEY, CDR2 SVGEGT. The CDR3 is made up of 14 amino acids. CDR3 sequence (DNA): TGTGCCGCCTCCTGGACTAGGAACACCGGGGAGCTGTTTTTT. Translation gives CAASWTRNTGELFF.

This clonotype came up many times. This beta chain lies outside the target of a library built for alpha chains; its clone size means little. The chain uses TRBV10-1 and TRBJ1-5; D ambiguous. CDR3 length equals 14 residues. Germline V gene sequence: CDR1 WNHNN, CDR2 SYGVQD (reference sequence). V shed 6 bases and J shed 0 bases, with 9 bases lying between them. This CDR3 is CASSEVCSNQPQHF. The DNA of the CDR3 is TGCGCCAGCAGCGAGGTTTGTAGCAATCAGCCCCAGCATTTT.

This clonotype came up many times. This beta chain is off target for a library built for alpha chains, so its abundance means little. The chain is built from TRBV9 and TRBJ2-2; 15 nucleotides align to TRBD2. This CDR3 spans 20 amino acids. The germline V gene encodes CDR1 SGDLS and CDR2 YYNGEE. The J segment lost 0 bases and the V segment lost 2 bases, leaving 8 bases of the junction unmatched. CDR3 bases: TGTGCCAGCAGCGTCTCCTACGGGACTAGCGGGAGGTCGAACACCGGGGAGCTGTTTTTT. This encodes CASSVSYGTSGRSNTGELFF. Full variable domain (outside the CDR3, taken from reference TRBV9 and TRBJ2-2): DSGVTQTPKHLITATGQRVTLRCSPRSGDLSVYWYQQSLDQGLQFLIQYYNGEERAKGNILERFSAQQFPDLHSELNLSSLELGDSALYFCASSVSYGTSGRSNTGELFFGEGSRLTVL.

A few counts support this clonotype. For a library built for alpha chains, this beta chain is a stray read; little rests on its size. The chain combines TRBV7-8 with TRBJ1-5; 9 positions match TRBD1. This CDR3 region has 15 residues. The V gene end was trimmed by 5 bases and the J gene end by 4 bases; junction bases not matched to a gene: 6. Germline CDR1 SGHVS, CDR2 FQNEAQ. The CDR3 DNA is TGTGCCAGCAGCCCTGGGACAGGGTATAATCAGCCCCAGCATTTT. This translates into CASSPGTGYNQPQHF. Based on the CDR3 plus reference TRBV7-8 and TRBJ1-5, the full variable domain is GAGVSQSPRYKVAKRGQDVALRCDPISGHVSLFWYQQALGQGPEFLTYFQNEAQLDKSGLPSDRFFAERPEGSVSTLKIQRTQQEDSAVYLCASSPGTGYNQPQHFGDGTRLSIL.

This clonotype showed up many times. Because this beta chain is a stray read in a library intended to capture alpha chains, its abundance should not be given much weight. The genes are TRBV20-1 and TRBJ1-5; D is ambiguous. The CDR3 extends over 15 amino acids. The germline V and J ends were trimmed by 3 bases and 2 bases, with 14 bases remaining between them. The germline gives CDR1 DFQATT, CDR2 SNEGSKA (reference sequence). For the CDR3, the DNA is TGCAGTGCTAGTCCTTCCACTGGAGGCAATCAGCCCCAGCATTTT. Protein: CSASPSTGGNQPQHF.

This clonotype occurred many times. This beta chain is a stray sequence in a library constructed for alpha chains; its clone size is not meaningful. The genes are TRBV6-2 or TRBV6-3 and TRBJ1-5; no clear D gene. This CDR3 comprises 13 residues. The germline V and J ends were trimmed by 2 bases and 7 bases, with 9 bases remaining between them. Per the germline V gene, CDR1 is MNHEY and CDR2 is SVGEGT. The CDR3 region has the DNA TGTGCCAGCAGTTACGGGGAAGGGCAGCCCCAGCATTTT. Amino acids: CASSYGEGQPQHF.

This clonotype has ten or more counts. This beta chain is a stray read from a library made for alpha chains; its abundance is not meaningful. The chain employs TRBV4-3 and TRBJ2-5; tentatively, D is TRBD2 (7 bases). Germline V gene lookup returns CDR1 LGHNA and CDR2 YSLEER. V gave up 1 base and J gave up 3 bases, with 21 bases separating them. CDR3 length equals 18 residues. In DNA, the CDR3 is TGCGCCAGCAGCCAAGTCCCCCTAGGGGGAGGGGTTGAAGAGACCCAGTACTTC. This gives the protein CASSQVPLGGGVEETQYF.

With respect to this clonotype: This beta chain is an unintended read in a library built for alpha chains; its size means little. The chain employs TRBV20-1 and TRBJ2-3, with 7 bases matching TRBD1. J gave up 8 bases and V 4 bases, and 3 bases lay outside the gene matches. CDR1 and CDR2 (germline): DFQATT, SNEGSKA (reference sequence). This CDR3 is 11 amino acids long. CDR3 DNA sequence: TGCAGTGCTACAGGGGGATCTACGCAGTATTTT. It translates to CSATGGSTQYF.

This clonotype occurred many times. Within a library made for alpha chains, this beta chain is off target, and its count is uninformative. This sequence joins TRBV7-9 and TRBJ2-1; D might be TRBD2 (6 bases). The V gene's germline CDR1 is SEHNR and CDR2 FQNEAQ (reference sequence). The CDR3 is 15 residues long. Trimming stripped 5 bases from V and 3 bases from J, with 14 bases between. As DNA, the CDR3 is TGTGCCAGCAGCCCGCCTGGAGCGGGCTACAATGAGCAGTTCTTC. Translation: CASSPPGAGYNEQFF.

At least ten counts were recorded for this clonotype. This beta chain lies outside the target of a library built for alpha chains; its clone size means little. The J gene is TRBJ1-1, the V gene TRBV7-2, with TRBD1 matching 7 bases. CDR1 is SGHTA, CDR2 FQGNSA, per germline. There are 15 residues in the CDR3. The V gene end was trimmed by 5 bases and the J gene end by 0 bases; junction bases not matched to a gene: 6. CDR3 region: CASSQDRNMNTEAFF. Here the CDR3 DNA reads TGTGCCAGCAGCCAGGACAGGAACATGAACACTGAAGCTTTCTTT.

This clonotype showed up just a few times. A library made for alpha chains picked up this beta chain off target, so its size means little. The chain links TRBV9 to TRBJ2-5; 7 bases agree with TRBD1. Per germline, CDR1 SGDLS and CDR2 YYNGEE. V trimming: 3 bases; J trimming: 4 bases; junction bases outside the gene matches: 3. CDR3 length equals 13 residues. The CDR3 bases are TGTGCCAGCAGCGAGGGGGCTTCAGAGACCCAGTACTTC. It encodes CASSEGASETQYF.

Concerning this clonotype itself: With the library built for alpha chains, this beta chain is off target and its frequency is not meaningful. The J gene is TRBJ2-7, the V gene TRBV7-9, with D maybe TRBD2 (5 bases). The CDR3 consists of 14 residues. Germline-derived CDR1 and CDR2 are SEHNR and FQNEAQ (reference sequence). Trimming took off 2 bases at V and 4 bases at J, with 12 bases between the two ends. DNA for the CDR3: TGTGCCAGCAGCTTATCTCTAGCAGGTTACGAGCAGTACTTC. Residues: CASSLSLAGYEQYF.

This clonotype was found a few times. A library made for alpha chains picked up this beta chain off target, so its size means little. The gene calls are TRBV7-2 and TRBJ2-2, with D perhaps TRBD1 or TRBD2 (5 bases each). Between the trimmed V and J ends, which lost 3 bases and 0 bases, there was a span of 11 bases. Germline V gene data show CDR1 as SGHTA and CDR2 as FQGNSA. This CDR3 comprises 16 residues. CDR3 sequence: CASSFNGASNTGELFF. DNA of the CDR3: TGTGCCAGCAGCTTCAACGGGGCTTCGAACACCGGGGAGCTGTTTTTT.